The 26 T cell receptor beta chains in this list originate from one sample, sequenced in a study of cytomegalovirus exposure and HLA in healthy donors. 60 Vbeta and 13 Jbeta primers were used in PCR. Clones were sequenced by immunoSEQ multiplex PCR, and TCRdb holds only the in-frame ones, with some missing. The sample lists around 150,000 clones; 60% to 85% were seen once. Sequencing used PBMCs. All receptors derive from a middle-aged woman in good health and CMV-seronegative.

The rearrangement links TRBV7-6 to TRBJ2-1; maybe TRBD2 (6 bases). Trimming removed 8 bases at V and 10 bases at J, with 9 bases between. Per germline, CDR1 SGHVS and CDR2 FNYEAQ. CDR3 length equals 10 residues. The CDR3 DNA reads TGTGCCAGCGGGAGCGGGGAGCAGTTCTTC. This codes for CASGSGEQFF.

This clone was observed a few times. This sequence joins TRBV28 and TRBJ2-7; no clear D gene. The germline gives CDR1 MDHEN, CDR2 SYDVKM. This CDR3 is built from 14 residues. The V and J ends lost 5 bases and 2 bases respectively, with 13 bases between them. For the CDR3, the DNA is TGTGCCAGCAGTCTTCAGACTGCCCCCTACGAGCAGTACTTC. As protein: CASSLQTAPYEQYF. The whole variable domain, remainder taken from reference TRBV28 and TRBJ2-7, is DVKVTQSSRYLVKRTGEKVFLECVQDMDHENMFWYRQDPGLGLRLIYFSYDVKMKEKGDIPEGYSVSREKKERFSLILESASTNQTSMYLCASSLQTAPYEQYFGPGTRLTVT.

This clone was recorded only once. The rearrangement links TRBV7-9 to TRBJ1-4; TRBD1 might be the D (5 bases). The CDR3 has 14 residues. Germline loops: CDR1 SEHNR, CDR2 FQNEAQ (reference sequence). Trimming removed 5 bases from V and 5 bases from J, with 12 bases in between. This chain's CDR3 is CASSLDGGNEKLFF. Here the CDR3 DNA reads TGTGCCAGCAGCCTTGACGGGGGGAATGAAAAACTGTTTTTT. Using reference TRBV7-9 and TRBJ1-4 for the parts outside the CDR3, the full variable domain is DTGVSQNPRHKITKRGQNVTFRCDPISEHNRLYWYRQTLGQGPEFLTYFQNEAQLEKSRLLSDRFSAERPKGSFSTLEIQRTEQGDSAMYLCASSLDGGNEKLFFGSGTQLSVL.

The chain joins TRBV5-1 to TRBJ1-1; TRBD1 matches at 8 bases. V trimming: 2 bases; J trimming: 0 bases; junction bases outside the gene matches: 3. Germline V gives CDR1 SGHRS, CDR2 YFSETQ. This CDR3 region has 15 residues. Here the CDR3 reads CASSLQGGLNTEAFF. The DNA for the CDR3 is TGCGCCAGCAGCTTACAGGGGGGTTTGAACACTGAAGCTTTCTTT.

The gene calls are TRBV28 and TRBJ2-7; possible D gene TRBD1, 6 bases. The CDR3 has 15 amino acids. V gave up 3 bases and J gave up 0 bases, with 12 bases separating them. The germline gives CDR1 MDHEN, CDR2 SYDVKM. This CDR3 is CASSFHGTFSYEQYF. In nucleotides, the CDR3 is TGTGCCAGCAGTTTCCATGGGACATTCTCCTACGAGCAGTACTTC.

The rearrangement uses TRBV6-5 and TRBJ2-1; 7 bases match TRBD1. Germline V gene sequence: CDR1 MNHEY, CDR2 SVGAGI. V lost 2 bases to trimming and J lost 4 bases; unmatched junction nucleotides: 5. The CDR3 consists of 15 residues. The CDR3 nucleotides are TGTGCCAGCAGTTACGCCGGGACAGATTACAATGAGCAGTTCTTC. Protein sequence: CASSYAGTDYNEQFF.

This sequence joins TRBV11-3 and TRBJ2-3; 9 positions agree with TRBD2. The germline CDR1 and CDR2 sequences are SGHNT and YENEEA. Trimming at V came to 5 bases and at J to 8 bases, leaving 20 bases not matched to a gene. The CDR3 length is 18 residues. CDR3 coding DNA: TGTGCCAGCAGCCGACGAGGCGCCGCGGGGGGGCTTCCTGGTACGCAGTATTTT. It specifies CASSRRGAAGGLPGTQYF.

The J gene is TRBJ1-4, the V gene TRBV18; TRBD1 might be the D (5 bases). V was shortened by 2 bases and J by 2 bases, with 12 bases between the two germline ends. The CDR3 covers 16 residues. Germline-derived CDR1 and CDR2 are KGHSH and LQKENI. CDR3 sequence (DNA): TGTGCCAGCTCACCAGTGCAGGGTCAGACTAATGAAAAACTGTTTTTT. Its translation is CASSPVQGQTNEKLFF.

The chain joins TRBV23-1 to TRBJ2-7, with 9 bases matching TRBD1. TRBV23-1 is given ORF status, its function remaining uncertain. This CDR3 is 14 amino acids long. In DNA, the CDR3 is TGCGCAGAACCGGGACAGGGTTTCACCTACGAGCAGTACTTC. This translates into CAEPGQGFTYEQYF.

V usage is TRBV4-3 and J usage is TRBJ2-3; D is perhaps TRBD1 (7 bases). Trimming took off 1 base at V and 6 bases at J, with 14 bases between the two ends. Germline assignment: CDR1 LGHNA and CDR2 YSLEER. The CDR3 loop spans 15 amino acids. CDR3 sequence (DNA): TGCGCCAGCAGCCAAGGAGGGCAGGGGGGCGATACGCAGTATTTT. This gives the protein CASSQGGQGGDTQYF.

The chain joins TRBV2 to TRBJ1-5; 7 bases line up with TRBD1. Germline assignment: CDR1 SNHLY and CDR2 FYNNEI. With 7 bases clipped from V and 5 bases from J, the junction kept 8 bases outside the gene matches. This CDR3 has 14 residues. The CDR3 loop reads CASTLQGSDQPQHF. In DNA form, the CDR3 reads TGTGCCAGCACCCTACAGGGGTCGGATCAGCCCCAGCATTTT. The variable domain in full, with the rest retrieved from reference TRBV2 and TRBJ1-5, is EPEVTQTPSHQVTQMGQEVILRCVPISNHLYFYWYRQILGQKVEFLVSFYNNEISEKSEIFDDQFSVERPDGSNFTLKIRSTKLEDSAMYFCASTLQGSDQPQHFGDGTRLSIL.

The V and J genes are TRBV6-5 and TRBJ2-4, with TRBD2 matching over 7 bases. CDR1 is MNHEY, CDR2 SVGAGI, per germline. There are 16 residues in the CDR3. Trimming at V came to 4 bases and at J to 8 bases, leaving 14 bases not matched to a gene. As DNA, the CDR3 is TGTGCCAGCAGTTGGACCAGGACTAGTAAAGAGGACATTCAGTACTTC. Translation gives CASSWTRTSKEDIQYF.

The V gene is TRBV6-6, the J gene TRBJ1-5, with 9 bases matching TRBD1. With V trimmed by 5 bases and J by 3 bases, 8 bases remained unmatched. Germline values: CDR1 MNHNY, CDR2 SVGAGI (reference sequence). The CDR3 extends over 16 amino acids. CDR3 nucleotides: TGTGCCAGCAGTGCCACAGGGGGCGCTTCCAATCAGCCCCAGCATTTT. Its translation is CASSATGGASNQPQHF.

This clone was found once. The CDR3 reads CASSLSGTSGAYSYEQYF. CDR3 DNA: TGTGCCAGCAGTTTATCAGGGACTAGCGGGGCTTACTCCTACGAGCAGTACTTC. The rearrangement joins TRBV27 to TRBJ2-7, with 13 bases that match TRBD2. CDR3 size: 18 residues. The V segment lost 0 bases and the J segment 0 bases; nucleotides outside the gene matches: 5. CDR1 MNHEY and CDR2 SMNVEV come from the germline V gene (reference sequence).

The CDR3 nucleotides read TGTGCCAGCAGCAGCGGGACACCCGACCAGGATACGCAGTATTTT. Translated, it gives CASSSGTPDQDTQYF. This chain uses TRBV28 with TRBJ2-3; TRBD2 is a possible D gene (7 bases). The CDR3 length is 15 residues. V lost 6 bases to trimming and J lost 6 bases, with 19 bases between them. From germline, CDR1 is MDHEN and CDR2 SYDVKM.

The chain joins TRBV6-5 to TRBJ1-1, with D hard to call. This CDR3 has 14 residues. Trimming stripped 6 bases from V and 0 bases from J, with 11 bases between. Germline V lookup: CDR1 MNHEY, CDR2 SVGAGI. CDR3 in amino acids: CASSYLQMNTEAFF. The DNA of the CDR3 is TGTGCCAGCAGCTACCTACAGATGAACACTGAAGCTTTCTTT.

This clone was observed a handful of times. One junction end does not reproduce the germline sequence, and a read error may be involved. The rearrangement uses TRBV5-8 and TRBJ1-4; 7 bases match TRBD1. This CDR3 has 11 amino acids. Germline CDR1 SGHTS, CDR2 YDEGEE. CDR3 sequence: CASSFETGKVF. The CDR3 region has the DNA TGTGCCAGCAGCTTCGAGACAGGGAAGGTTTTT.

The J gene is TRBJ2-1, the V gene TRBV13; the match to TRBD1 covers 8 bases. Germline trimming cut 6 bases from V and 5 bases from J; bases unmatched to any gene: 12. Germline V gene lookup returns CDR1 PRHDT and CDR2 FYEKMQ (reference sequence). The CDR3 has 16 residues. The CDR3 DNA reads TGTGCCAGCAGGGAACGCGGCCAGGGGGCGGACAATGAGCAGTTCTTC. This encodes CASRERGQGADNEQFF.

Only one count was recorded for this clone. This chain joins TRBV12-5 and TRBJ1-1, with TRBD1 identical over 8 bases. After removal of 5 bases from V and 4 bases from J, the junction contained 9 bases not matched to a gene. The CDR3 runs 15 residues. Germline V lookup: CDR1 LGHNT, CDR2 FRNRAP. The CDR3 nucleotides are TGTGCTAGTGGTCCCCCCGCAGGGGGCTCCACTGAAGCTTTCTTT. Its translation is CASGPPAGGSTEAFF.

This chain uses TRBV6-4 with TRBJ2-3; 10 positions match TRBD2. The germline V gene has CDR1 MRHNA and CDR2 SNTAGT. Unmatched junction bases numbered 4, after V lost 2 bases and J lost 5 bases. CDR3 length: 15 residues. The CDR3 here is CASSDGTSVGDTQYF. Here the CDR3 DNA reads TGTGCCAGCAGTGACGGGACTAGCGTAGGAGATACGCAGTATTTT.

The chain has TRBV5-5 and TRBJ1-5; no reliable D call. CDR1 is SGHKS and CDR2 is YYEKEE in the germline V gene (reference sequence). CDR3 length: 15 residues. Trimming took off 2 bases at V and 0 bases at J, with 9 bases between the two ends. CDR3 in amino acids: CASSLSSNSNQPQHF. The CDR3, as DNA: TGTGCCAGCAGCTTATCCAGTAATAGCAATCAGCCCCAGCATTTT. The whole variable domain, remainder taken from reference TRBV5-5 and TRBJ1-5, is DAGVTQSPTHLIKTRGQQVTLRCSPISGHKSVSWYQQVLGQGPQFIFQYYEKEERGRGNFPDRFSARQFPNYSSELNVNALLLGDSALYLCASSLSSNSNQPQHFGDGTRLSIL.

The CDR3: CASRTSGGAGETQYF. The DNA of the CDR3 is TGCGCCAGCAGGACTAGCGGGGGGGCCGGAGAGACCCAGTACTTC. The chain recombines TRBV5-1 with TRBJ2-5; 14 nucleotides match TRBD2. The germline CDR1 and CDR2 sequences are SGHRS and YFSETQ. Trimming took 5 bases from V and 4 from J; bases not matched to a gene: 4. The CDR3 has 15 residues.

This chain links TRBV5-1 with TRBJ2-1, with TRBD2 as a possible D gene (5 bases). This CDR3 has 17 residues. The V end was cut by 0 bases, the J end by 3 bases, with 16 bases between. Per the germline V gene, CDR1 is SGHRS and CDR2 is YFSETQ. The CDR3 region is CASSLGRTLQHYNEQFF. For the CDR3, the DNA is TGCGCCAGCAGCTTGGGCAGGACTCTACAGCACTACAATGAGCAGTTCTTC.

CDR3 in DNA: TGTGCCAGCAGTGAGGGACTCTACTCCTACGAGCAGTACTTC. It yields the protein CASSEGLYSYEQYF. The chain links TRBV6-5 to TRBJ2-7, with D tentatively TRBD2 (6 bases). CDR3 length: 14 amino acids. CDR1 and CDR2 (germline): MNHEY, SVGAGI. V lost 5 bases, J lost 0 bases, and 11 bases lay in between.

This sequence joins TRBV6-5 and TRBJ1-6; D is uncertain. Trimming took 7 bases from V and 5 from J, leaving 9 bases between them. This CDR3 has 13 amino acids. The germline V gene encodes CDR1 MNHEY and CDR2 SVGAGI. Here the CDR3 DNA reads TGTGCCAGCACGGGATCTCATAATTCACCCCTCCACTTT. This codes for CASTGSHNSPLHF.

This chain uses TRBV7-2 with TRBJ1-2; D is uncertain. The CDR3 covers 13 residues. From germline, CDR1 is SGHTA and CDR2 FQGNSA. Between the trimmed V and J ends, which lost 6 bases and 10 bases, there was a span of 18 bases. As DNA, the CDR3 is TGTGCCAGCAGTTCCGGGATTGTTTCCTCCTACACCTTC. Translating it yields CASSSGIVSSYTF. Full variable domain (remainder filled in from reference TRBV7-2 and TRBJ1-2): GAGVSQSPSNKVTEKGKDVELRCDPISGHTALYWYRQSLGQGLEFLIYFQGNSAPDKSGLPSDRFSAERTGGSVSTLTIQRTQQEDSAVYLCASSSGIVSSYTFGSGTRLTVV.